This T cell receptor (beta chain) comes out of a study of blood T cell repertoires in COVID-19. Study background: Acute and convalescent COVID-19 samples came from the United States, Italy and Spain. Nucleic acid was either cDNA or gDNA, and it came from T cells, B-cell-depleted T cells, or PBMCs.

V shed 5 bases, J shed 5 bases, and the junction held 7 bases outside the gene matches. Germline V gives CDR1 GTSNPN, CDR2 SVGIG (reference sequence). The CDR3 contains 14 residues. Using immunoSEQ multiplex PCR, the repertoire was profiled, and TCRdb retains in-frame clones only, with some absent. The sample lists more than 60,000 clones, nearly 90% seen once, with 5% to 6% in the top ten. The specimen was peripheral blood. The clonotype comes from a man in his forties or fifties with acute or convalescent COVID-19. The gene calls are TRBV30 and TRBJ2-5, with TRBD2 matching 11 bases. CDR3 residues: CAWRTSGWRETQYF. Written as DNA, the CDR3 is TGTGCCTGGCGGACTAGCGGGTGGCGGGAGACCCAGTACTTC.